This T cell receptor beta chain is from a study of blood T cells in healthy people across ages. About the research overall: In model experiments, template switching was able to capture about one barcoded beta molecule for every two T cells that were present.

Approximately 10 milliliters was the volume of peripheral blood drawn from each donor. Concerning this clonotype itself: The germline gene is not matched at one end of the junction; a read error may be the cause.

It was with a sample-barcoded 5' primer and a J-beta primer mix that a second PCR of roughly 7 to 12 cycles was run. TCRdb re-called the 5' RACE reads through MiXCR, storing one row per CDR3 protein. Of around 1,000,000 distinct CDR3 sequences listed, approximately 25% are singletons. This CDR3 is 15 amino acids long. Germline CDR1 reads SGHTA; CDR2 reads FQGTGA. Another study also made use of these data, one on T cells of mothers and their children.

The rearrangement uses TRBV7-3 and TRBJ2-1; D call uncertain. The specimen sequenced was blood. The sequence derives from a girl aged 2-10 years in good health. This CDR3 reads CASSLTAINNNEQFF. CDR3 DNA sequence: TGTGCCAGCAGCCTAACAGCCATTAATAACAATGAGCAGTTCTTC.